These 32 T cell receptor beta chains were sequenced from one sample in a study of blood T cell repertoires in COVID-19. Sequencing used immunoSEQ multiplex PCR; TCRdb keeps in-frame clones, though not all of them. The table lists some 110,000 clones, roughly 80% of them singletons. The sample was peripheral blood. The receptors here all came from a man aged 60 to 75 with acute or convalescent COVID-19.

The gene calls are TRBV19 and TRBJ1-5; D not resolved. Per the germline V gene, CDR1 is LNHDA and CDR2 is SQIVND (reference sequence). The CDR3 contains 15 residues. V gave up 5 bases and J gave up 0 bases, with 11 bases separating them. Here the CDR3 DNA reads TGTGCCAGTAGTTGGTCAGTCTTTAGCAATCAGCCCCAGCATTTT. This sequence encodes CASSWSVFSNQPQHF.

The chain employs TRBV28 and TRBJ1-2, with D unclear. The germline V gene encodes CDR1 MDHEN and CDR2 SYDVKM. This CDR3 has 13 amino acids. V was trimmed by 6 bases and J by 7 bases, leaving 15 bases between them. The CDR3 loop reads CASRLTGLRGYTF. In DNA form, the CDR3 reads TGTGCCAGCAGATTGACGGGATTGCGTGGCTACACCTTC.

This clone was observed a few times. This chain links TRBV28 with TRBJ2-7; D is perhaps TRBD1 (7 bases). CDR1 is MDHEN, CDR2 SYDVKM, per germline. This CDR3 comprises 14 residues. Trimming took 4 bases from V and 3 from J, leaving 13 bases between them. The CDR3 DNA reads as TGTGCCAGCAGTTCCAGCCAGGGGGGCTACGAGCAGTACTTC. It encodes CASSSSQGGYEQYF.

The table lists this clone with a count of one. The chain is built from TRBV4-1 and TRBJ2-3; weak D call: TRBD1 (6 bases). CDR3 length: 14 amino acids. Germline assignment: CDR1 MGHRA and CDR2 YSYEKL. The germline V and J ends were trimmed by 4 bases and 2 bases, with 10 bases remaining between them. DNA for the CDR3: TGCGCCAGCAGCCGACAGGTCCCCACAGATACGCAGTATTTT. Amino acid sequence: CASSRQVPTDTQYF.

This rearrangement joins TRBV14 to TRBJ1-4; no clear D. Germline loops: CDR1 SGHDN, CDR2 FVKESK. The CDR3 is 14 residues long. The ends were cut back, 4 bases at V and 0 bases at J, with 6 bases in the middle. The CDR3 DNA sequence: TGTGCCAGCAGCCCTCAGGCAACTAATGAAAAACTGTTTTTT. It specifies CASSPQATNEKLFF.

The rearrangement uses TRBV19 and TRBJ2-1; the D gene is possibly TRBD2 (6 bases). The V gene lost 6 bases and the J gene lost 2 bases, with 17 bases spanning the gap. Germline-derived CDR1 and CDR2 are LNHDA and SQIVND (reference sequence). The CDR3 has 16 amino acids. CDR3 sequence reads: CASRPTLAGTYNEQFF. The CDR3 nucleotides are TGTGCCAGTAGGCCGACGTTGGCGGGGACCTACAATGAGCAGTTCTTC.

This clone appeared many times. The V call is TRBV28, the J call TRBJ1-2; D is unresolved. In germline, CDR1 is MDHEN, CDR2 SYDVKM. There are 13 residues in the CDR3. V gave up 6 bases and J gave up 6 bases, with 14 bases separating them. This chain's CDR3 is CASSLGSWNGYTF. DNA of the CDR3: TGTGCCAGCAGCCTCGGGAGTTGGAATGGCTACACCTTC.

V usage is TRBV9 and J usage is TRBJ2-5, with D possibly TRBD2 on 5 matching bases. The CDR3 extends over 17 amino acids. The germline gives CDR1 SGDLS, CDR2 YYNGEE. With 4 bases removed from V and 2 bases from J, the gap between germline ends came to 21 bases. The CDR3 DNA reads TGTGCCAGCAGCCCCGAAGGGTCAACCTGGGAGCAAGAGACCCAGTACTTC. This gives the protein CASSPEGSTWEQETQYF.

V gene TRBV5-5 combines with J gene TRBJ1-2; D not certain. The CDR3 sequence is 11 residues long. CDR1 and CDR2 (germline): SGHKS, YYEKEE (reference sequence). The V and J ends lost 0 bases and 8 bases respectively, with 5 bases between them. CDR3 protein: CASSLVRGYTF. CDR3 bases: TGTGCCAGCAGCTTGGTGCGAGGCTACACCTTC.

The J gene is TRBJ2-2, the V gene TRBV19, with TRBD1 as a possible D gene (7 bases). Germline V gives CDR1 LNHDA, CDR2 SQIVND (reference sequence). CDR3 length: 13 residues. The V gene lost 11 bases and the J gene lost 1 base, with 11 bases spanning the gap. DNA for the CDR3: TGTGCCGGGAGGACAGGGAACACCGGGGAGCTGTTTTTT. It is translated as CAGRTGNTGELFF. Using reference TRBV19 and TRBJ2-2 for the parts outside the CDR3, the full variable domain is DGGITQSPKYLFRKEGQNVTLSCEQNLNHDAMYWYRQDPGQGLRLIYYSQIVNDFQKGDIAEGYSVSREKKESFPLTVTSAQKNPTAFYLCAGRTGNTGELFFGEGSRLTVL.

The chain uses TRBV4-2 and TRBJ1-1; TRBD1 might be the D (5 bases). CDR1 is LGHNA, CDR2 YNFKEQ, per germline. V lost 0 bases, J lost 2 bases, and 13 bases lay in between. The CDR3 length is 16 residues. The CDR3 sequence is CASSQDIGRTNTEAFF. Written as DNA, the CDR3 is TGTGCCAGCAGCCAAGATATCGGCCGGACAAACACTGAAGCTTTCTTT.

V and J are TRBV27 and TRBJ1-5; D may be TRBD1 (5 bases). The CDR3 runs 18 residues. Germline V CDR1 and CDR2: MNHEY, SMNVEV (reference sequence). Trimming left V 5 bases short and J 3 bases short, with 23 bases between. CDR3 loop: CASSARRAGQPYNQPQHF. The DNA for the CDR3 is TGTGCCAGCAGTGCTCGACGGGCTGGACAACCCTACAATCAGCCCCAGCATTTT.

The chain combines TRBV10-3 with TRBJ1-6; D not certain. The CDR3 runs 14 residues. Trimming cost V 7 bases and J 7 bases, with 14 bases left between them. The germline V gene encodes CDR1 ENHRY and CDR2 SYGVKD. For the CDR3, the DNA is TGTGCCATCACCCCGGGAGGTGGGAATTCACCCCTCCACTTT. Its protein product is CAITPGGGNSPLHF.

V gene TRBV30 combines with J gene TRBJ1-5; D is perhaps TRBD1 (6 bases). Germline V gene lookup returns CDR1 GTSNPN and CDR2 SVGIG (reference sequence). This CDR3 has 15 amino acids. Trimming pared 2 bases from V and 2 bases from J, leaving 13 bases between. Here the CDR3 DNA reads TGTGCCTGGAGTCCTCAGGGGAGCGGCAATCAGCCCCAGCATTTT. Translation gives CAWSPQGSGNQPQHF.

V is TRBV4-3 and J is TRBJ1-2, with 8 bases fitting TRBD1. After removal of 1 base from V and 2 bases from J, the junction contained 3 bases not matched to a gene. CDR3 length: 15 amino acids. Germline V gives CDR1 LGHNA, CDR2 YSLEER. In nucleotides, the CDR3 is TGCGCCAGCAGCCAAGGGACAGGGTGGAACTATGGCTACACCTTC. It encodes CASSQGTGWNYGYTF.

The V call is TRBV12-5, the J call TRBJ2-1; TRBD2 agrees at 13 bases. This CDR3 has 16 residues. Unmatched junction bases numbered 5, after V lost 3 bases and J lost 6 bases. The V gene's germline CDR1 is LGHNT and CDR2 FRNRAP. CDR3 region: CASGFPTSGGANEQFF. DNA of the CDR3: TGTGCTAGTGGTTTTCCAACTAGCGGGGGGGCCAATGAGCAGTTCTTC.

This clone was observed a single time. In DNA, the CDR3 is TGTGCCAGCAGTTCCTTCCCTAGCTACAATGAGCAGTTCTTC. Protein product: CASSSFPSYNEQFF. V gene TRBV6-5 combines with J gene TRBJ2-1; D ambiguous. This CDR3 contains 14 residues. CDR1 is MNHEY, CDR2 SVGAGI, per germline. The V end was cut by 4 bases, the J end by 3 bases, with 10 bases between.

This clone has just a few counts. The rearrangement uses TRBV7-2 and TRBJ1-3; TRBD1 agrees at 9 bases. The V segment lost 8 bases and the J segment 2 bases; nucleotides outside the gene matches: 4. Germline loops: CDR1 SGHTA, CDR2 FQGNSA. CDR3 length: 14 residues. Here the CDR3 reads CASATGGAGNTIYF. CDR3 coding DNA: TGTGCCAGCGCAACAGGGGGCGCTGGAAACACCATATATTTT.

This clone showed up just once. This chain connects TRBV7-2 to TRBJ2-3; the D gene is possibly TRBD2 (6 bases). CDR1 is SGHTA, CDR2 FQGNSA, per germline. The CDR3 is made up of 16 amino acids. V was clipped by 4 bases and J by 0 bases, with 14 bases between them. The CDR3 DNA sequence: TGTGCCAGCAGCTGGGCAGTAGCGGCTAGCACAGATACGCAGTATTTT. Translating it yields CASSWAVAASTDTQYF.

CDR3 nucleotide sequence: TGTGCCAGCAGGTCTCCGGGTCAGACCCAGTACTTC. Translating gives CASRSPGQTQYF. The chain couples TRBV6-5 to TRBJ2-5; D unclear. Germline CDR1 and CDR2: MNHEY and SVGAGI. V lost 6 bases and J 6 bases, leaving 11 bases between the germline ends. The CDR3 is made up of 12 amino acids.

The chain has TRBV7-8 and TRBJ1-5; no definite D call. CDR3 length equals 14 residues. With 1 base removed from V and 4 bases from J, the gap between germline ends came to 8 bases. The germline gives CDR1 SGHVS, CDR2 FQNEAQ. This CDR3 reads CASSLGRLNQPQHF. CDR3 DNA sequence: TGTGCCAGCAGCTTAGGCAGGCTAAATCAGCCCCAGCATTTT.

This clone was observed once. This rearrangement joins TRBV5-1 to TRBJ1-5; 7 nucleotides line up with TRBD1. The CDR3 is made up of 16 amino acids. V shed 0 bases and J 1 base; nucleotides not matched to a gene: 4. Germline CDR1 is SGHRS and CDR2 is YFSETQ. CDR3 sequence: CASSLEPGGSNQPQHF. CDR3 in DNA: TGCGCCAGCAGCTTGGAACCAGGGGGAAGCAATCAGCCCCAGCATTTT. Full variable domain (outside the CDR3, taken from reference TRBV5-1 and TRBJ1-5): KAGVTQTPRYLIKTRGQQVTLSCSPISGHRSVSWYQQTPGQGLQFLFEYFSETQRNKGNFPGRFSGRQFSNSRSEMNVSTLELGDSALYLCASSLEPGGSNQPQHFGDGTRLSIL.

The J gene is TRBJ2-3, the V gene TRBV4-1, with a tentative D call TRBD2 (6 bases). The CDR3 runs 17 residues. Germline assignment: CDR1 MGHRA and CDR2 YSYEKL. Trimming took off 1 base at V and 0 bases at J, with 14 bases between the two ends. This CDR3 reads CASSQGFSGASTDTQYF. DNA for the CDR3: TGCGCCAGCAGCCAAGGCTTTAGCGGAGCGAGCACAGATACGCAGTATTTT.

The gene calls are TRBV10-2 and TRBJ2-7, with 8 bases aligning to TRBD1. Germline CDR1 and CDR2: WSHSY and SAAADI. The CDR3 totals 19 residues. The J segment lost 4 bases and the V segment lost 3 bases, leaving 20 bases of the junction unmatched. CDR3 nucleotide sequence: TGCGCCAGCAGTGATTCCGACCGATGGACAGGGCAAGCTTCGTACGAGCAGTACTTC. Protein sequence: CASSDSDRWTGQASYEQYF.

V is TRBV7-3 and J is TRBJ2-2; D call uncertain. Germline CDR1 SGHTA, CDR2 FQGTGA. Between the trimmed V and J ends, which lost 9 bases and 2 bases, there was a span of 13 bases. The CDR3 extends over 14 amino acids. This chain's CDR3 is CARDGSENTGELFF. CDR3 nucleotides: TGTGCCAGAGACGGGTCGGAAAACACCGGGGAGCTGTTTTTT.

This chain uses TRBV5-4 with TRBJ2-1; TRBD2 agrees at 10 bases. Germline values: CDR1 SGHNT, CDR2 YYREEE (reference sequence). CDR3 size: 15 residues. V trimming: 1 base; J trimming: 12 bases; junction bases outside the gene matches: 10. CDR3 bases: TGTGCCAGCAGCTTGAAACTAGCGGGACCAGTAGGGCAGTTCTTC. Its translation is CASSLKLAGPVGQFF.

The rearrangement uses TRBV30 and TRBJ1-2, with 8 bases matching TRBD1. The CDR3 runs to 15 residues. V lost 1 base and J lost 0; bases outside the gene matches: 4. Per the germline V gene, CDR1 is GTSNPN and CDR2 is SVGIG (reference sequence). This CDR3 reads CAWSETGVSNYGYTF. The CDR3 region has the DNA TGTGCCTGGAGTGAGACAGGGGTTTCTAACTATGGCTACACCTTC.

The chain joins TRBV5-1 to TRBJ2-7, with D uncertain. The CDR3 runs to 14 residues. V was pared by 4 bases and J by 7 bases, with 18 bases between. CDR1 and CDR2 (germline): SGHRS, YFSETQ. CDR3 nucleotide sequence: TGCGCCAGCAGCACCCAACCCCTAGTAGGTGAGCAGTACTTC. Protein sequence: CASSTQPLVGEQYF.

The CDR3 here is CASRTRAEETQYF. In nucleotides, the CDR3 is TGTGCCAGCAGGACGCGGGCGGAGGAGACCCAGTACTTC. This chain joins TRBV12-3 or TRBV12-4 and TRBJ2-5; maybe TRBD2 (5 bases). The CDR3 totals 13 residues. The V end lost 6 bases, the J end lost 5 bases, and 13 bases lay between the germline ends.

This chain connects TRBV4-1 to TRBJ2-1; 7 bases map to TRBD1. V was clipped by 3 bases and J by 8 bases; unmatched bases: 4. Per the germline V gene, CDR1 is MGHRA and CDR2 is YSYEKL. This CDR3 is built from 13 residues. CDR3 loop: CASSHQTGYEQFF. In nucleotides, the CDR3 is TGCGCCAGCAGCCACCAGACAGGGTATGAGCAGTTCTTC.

Only a few counts were recorded for this clone. This CDR3 reads CASTGTGVETQYF. CDR3 nucleotide sequence: TGTGCCAGCACTGGAACAGGGGTCGAGACCCAGTACTTC. V and J are TRBV2 and TRBJ2-5; 7 nucleotides agree with TRBD1. V dropped 7 bases and J dropped 5; count of bases not matched to a gene: 7. The CDR3 has 13 residues. In germline, CDR1 is SNHLY, CDR2 FYNNEI. Variable domain in full (rest from reference TRBV2 and TRBJ2-5): EPEVTQTPSHQVTQMGQEVILRCVPISNHLYFYWYRQILGQKVEFLVSFYNNEISEKSEIFDDQFSVERPDGSNFTLKIRSTKLEDSAMYFCASTGTGVETQYFGPGTRLLVL.

The chain couples TRBV6-5 to TRBJ1-1; tentative D call: TRBD1 (5 bases). The V end was cut by 4 bases, the J end by 2 bases, with 11 bases between. Germline V gives CDR1 MNHEY, CDR2 SVGAGI. This CDR3 region has 14 residues. The CDR3: CASSLRQSNTEAFF. CDR3 in DNA: TGTGCCAGCAGTTTACGACAGTCAAACACTGAAGCTTTCTTT.